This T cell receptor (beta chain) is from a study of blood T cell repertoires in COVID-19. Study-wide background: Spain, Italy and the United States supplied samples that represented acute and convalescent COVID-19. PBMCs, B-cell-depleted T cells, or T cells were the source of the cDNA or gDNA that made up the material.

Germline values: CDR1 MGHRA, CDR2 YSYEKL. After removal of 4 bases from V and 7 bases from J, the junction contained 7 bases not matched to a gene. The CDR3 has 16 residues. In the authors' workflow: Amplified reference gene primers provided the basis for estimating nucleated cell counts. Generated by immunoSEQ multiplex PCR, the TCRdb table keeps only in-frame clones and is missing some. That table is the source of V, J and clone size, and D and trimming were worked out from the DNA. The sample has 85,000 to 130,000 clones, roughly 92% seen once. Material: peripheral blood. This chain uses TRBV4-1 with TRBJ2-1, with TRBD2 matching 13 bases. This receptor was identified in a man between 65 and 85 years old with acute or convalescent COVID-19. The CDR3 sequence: CASSPTGLAGKNEQFF. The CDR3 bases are TGCGCCAGCAGCCCCACGGGACTAGCGGGAAAAAATGAGCAGTTCTTC.